This TCR beta chain was identified during a study of blood T cells in healthy people across ages. Study results and limitations: Fewer expanded clones and more diversity marked long-lived versus aged donors. PBMCs that were unsorted prevented a conclusive naive versus antigen-experienced comparison.

V lost 4 bases and J 4 bases, leaving 16 bases between the germline ends. This CDR3 contains 15 residues. Germline lookup yields CDR1 SNHLY and CDR2 FYNNEI. A J-beta primer mix and a sample-barcoded 5' primer were used in a second PCR of roughly 6 to 11 cycles. Any given sample supplied a minimum of 2.5 million CDR3-containing paired-end reads. TCRdb fed the 5' RACE reads into MiXCR, producing one record per CDR3 protein. Among roughly 700,000 distinct CDR3 sequences listed, approximately 50% were seen once. As to this clonotype: Its antigen is undetermined.

The source is an older woman in good health. Sequencing was done on a sample of blood. The chain couples TRBV2 to TRBJ2-5, with a tentative D call TRBD1 (6 bases). CDR3 in DNA: TGTGCCAGCAGTGTCGGGGCAGGGGCGGGAGAGACCCAGTACTTC. Translating it yields CASSVGAGAGETQYF.